The 26 T cell receptor beta chains below all came from one sample that was sequenced in a study of T cell responses to AZD1222 COVID-19 vaccine. Profiled with immunoSEQ multiplex PCR; TCRdb holds only in-frame clones, not every one. The table has 90,000 to 150,000 clones, roughly 90% seen once. The specimen was peripheral blood, collected on day 0 of AZD1222 vaccination. These receptors all come from an adult in good health.

The V call is TRBV18, the J call TRBJ1-2; no definite D call. The CDR3 length is 15 residues. The V end lost 3 bases, the J end lost 4 bases, and 15 bases lay between the germline ends. The germline gives CDR1 KGHSH, CDR2 LQKENI. The DNA of the CDR3 is TGTGCCAGCTCACCCAGAAGTCAATTACCCTATGGCTACACCTTC. Encoded protein: CASSPRSQLPYGYTF.

This clone showed up just once. The chain is built from TRBV6-5 and TRBJ1-1; 8 nucleotides line up with TRBD1. The CDR3 is 15 residues long. Germline V gene sequence: CDR1 MNHEY, CDR2 SVGAGI. With 1 base clipped from V and 1 base from J, the junction kept 2 bases outside the gene matches. The CDR3 sequence: CASSYFGTGNTEAFF. In DNA, the CDR3 is TGTGCCAGCAGTTACTTTGGGACAGGGAACACTGAAGCTTTCTTT.

The chain joins TRBV7-9 to TRBJ2-5; a possible D gene is TRBD1 (5 bases). The CDR3 sequence is 16 residues long. Germline V lookup: CDR1 SEHNR, CDR2 FQNEAQ (reference sequence). Trimming took off 1 base at V and 0 bases at J, with 12 bases between the two ends. CDR3 amino acids: CASSLGSRDYQETQYF. The CDR3 nucleotides read TGTGCCAGCAGCTTAGGGTCCAGGGATTACCAAGAGACCCAGTACTTC.

Written as DNA, the CDR3 is TGTGCCAGCAGCCCGCCACAGGGTTCTTCTGGAAACACCATATATTTT. This translates into CASSPPQGSSGNTIYF. The J gene is TRBJ1-3, the V gene TRBV5-4; D is possibly TRBD1 (6 bases). The germline V and J ends were trimmed by 4 bases and 1 base, with 15 bases remaining between them. Germline lookup yields CDR1 SGHNT and CDR2 YYREEE (reference sequence). This CDR3 is 16 amino acids long.

The chain carries TRBV6-1 and TRBJ2-7; the D gene could be TRBD1 or TRBD2 (5 bases each). This CDR3 is 16 amino acids long. Germline CDR1 reads MNHNS; CDR2 reads SASEGT. V lost 4 bases, J lost 5 bases, and 21 bases lay in between. The CDR3 spells CASSAQTGPTGHEQYF. CDR3 nucleotides: TGTGCCAGCAGTGCGCAAACGGGACCAACGGGCCACGAGCAGTACTTC.

This chain joins TRBV5-1 and TRBJ1-1, with TRBD1 matching over 7 bases. CDR3 length: 16 residues. The germline CDR1 and CDR2 sequences are SGHRS and YFSETQ. Unmatched junction bases numbered 10, after V lost 3 bases and J lost 2 bases. The CDR3: CASSSWRDSYNTEAFF. The CDR3 nucleotides are TGCGCCAGCAGCTCGTGGCGGGACAGCTACAACACTGAAGCTTTCTTT.

V gene TRBV2 combines with J gene TRBJ1-4, with D possibly being TRBD1 (5 bases). V lost 7 bases and J 8 bases, leaving 17 bases between the germline ends. CDR3 length equals 14 residues. From germline, CDR1 is SNHLY and CDR2 FYNNEI. The DNA for the CDR3 is TGTGCCAGCAACACTGGGCAGGGAGACGAAAAACTGTTTTTT. Protein sequence: CASNTGQGDEKLFF.

The rearrangement uses TRBV5-3 and TRBJ1-4; D is unclear. TRBV5-3 is an open reading frame whose function is uncertain. This CDR3 is 16 amino acids long. V was pared by 0 bases and J by 5 bases, with 14 bases between. The CDR3 is CARSLASRGQNEKLFF. CDR3 in DNA: TGTGCCAGAAGCTTGGCCTCTCGAGGGCAGAATGAAAAACTGTTTTTT.

This chain links TRBV30 with TRBJ1-4, with D possibly TRBD1 on 5 matching bases. Germline V gives CDR1 GTSNPN, CDR2 SVGIG (reference sequence). This CDR3 has 14 amino acids. V lost 3 bases to trimming and J lost 8 bases, with 16 bases between them. CDR3 loop: CAWSLGDLREKLFF. The CDR3 region has the DNA TGTGCCTGGAGCCTCGGGGACCTTCGGGAAAAACTGTTTTTT.

The chain joins TRBV30 to TRBJ2-7; 9 bases fit TRBD1. CDR3 size: 11 residues. J lost 6 bases, V lost 5 bases, and 2 bases had no gene match. Germline V gene sequence: CDR1 GTSNPN, CDR2 SVGIG (reference sequence). The DNA of the CDR3 is TGTGCCTGGGGGACAGGGCCCGAGCAGTACTTC. Translating gives CAWGTGPEQYF.

The chain links TRBV25-1 to TRBJ2-5, with 7 nucleotides matching TRBD2. This CDR3 spans 13 amino acids. Germline CDR1 and CDR2: MGHDK and SYGVNS. V was pared by 4 bases and J by 6 bases, with 5 bases of the junction left unmatched. CDR3 amino acids: CASSAGGLQTQYF. The DNA for the CDR3 is TGTGCCAGCAGTGCGGGGGGTCTGCAGACCCAGTACTTC.

Here the CDR3 DNA reads TGTGCCAGCAGCCCGACAGGGCAGGGTGAGCAGTTCTTC. It yields the protein CASSPTGQGEQFF. The chain has TRBV11-3 and TRBJ2-1, with TRBD1 identical over 7 bases. Trimming cost V 5 bases and J 9 bases; bases outside gene matches: 7. Germline CDR1 reads SGHNT; CDR2 reads YENEEA. The CDR3 length is 13 residues.

This clone showed up just once. The V call is TRBV21-1, the J call TRBJ2-3. TRBV21-1 is flagged as a pseudogene. The CDR3 runs to 17 residues. The CDR3 region is CASSNPWGRGGTDTQYF. In DNA form, the CDR3 reads TGTGCCAGCAGCAACCCTTGGGGGCGCGGGGGCACAGATACGCAGTATTTT.

The CDR3 loop reads CASSLLGTGVEDEQFF. CDR3 nucleotide sequence: TGTGCCAGCAGCTTATTAGGGACAGGGGTAGAGGATGAGCAGTTCTTC. The rearrangement joins TRBV7-3 to TRBJ2-1; 10 positions match TRBD1. The germline CDR1 and CDR2 sequences are SGHTA and FQGTGA. This CDR3 contains 16 residues. V shed 2 bases and J 8 bases; nucleotides not matched to a gene: 9.

The chain recombines TRBV7-8 with TRBJ2-1, with 9 bases that match TRBD2. The trim removed 2 bases at V and 5 bases at J, leaving 10 bases unmatched. Germline V gene sequence: CDR1 SGHVS, CDR2 FQNEAQ. The CDR3 length is 17 residues. The CDR3 coding sequence is TGTGCCAGCAGCTTATTGGGCGGGAGGGCCTGGAACAATGAGCAGTTCTTC. This translates into CASSLLGGRAWNNEQFF.

This clone showed up just once. The chain recombines TRBV7-3 with TRBJ1-1, with D tentatively TRBD1 (5 bases). V was clipped by 3 bases and J by 3 bases, with 11 bases between them. The CDR3 sequence is 14 residues long. Germline values: CDR1 SGHTA, CDR2 FQGTGA. The CDR3 nucleotides are TGTGCCAGCAGCTTTCATCCGGGGGACACTGAAGCTTTCTTT. It is translated as CASSFHPGDTEAFF. Supplemented by reference TRBV7-3 and TRBJ1-1, the full variable domain reads GAGVSQTPSNKVTEKGKYVELRCDPISGHTALYWYRQSLGQGPEFLIYFQGTGAADDSGLPNDRFFAVRPEGSVSTLKIQRTERGDSAVYLCASSFHPGDTEAFFGQGTRLTVV.

The chain joins TRBV19 to TRBJ1-1; the D gene is possibly TRBD1 (6 bases). Germline V gives CDR1 LNHDA, CDR2 SQIVND (reference sequence). The V end lost 3 bases, the J end lost 0 bases, and 23 bases lay between the germline ends. This CDR3 is 19 amino acids long. The CDR3 loop is CASSMPADRRGYMNTEAFF. The CDR3 DNA is TGTGCCAGTAGTATGCCCGCCGACAGGCGAGGATACATGAACACTGAAGCTTTCTTT.

This chain connects TRBV7-9 to TRBJ2-1, with 8 positions matching TRBD2. V trimming: 6 bases; J trimming: 8 bases; junction bases outside the gene matches: 12. Germline V gene lookup returns CDR1 SEHNR and CDR2 FQNEAQ (reference sequence). This CDR3 is 15 amino acids long. DNA of the CDR3: TGTGCCAGCAGGCCGGGACTAGTCCTCCCCGATGAGCAGTTCTTC. It encodes CASRPGLVLPDEQFF.

The rearrangement joins TRBV4-2 to TRBJ2-6, with D possibly being TRBD1 (5 bases). Trimming shortened V by 0 bases and J by 3 bases, and 6 bases separated the two germline ends. Germline assignment: CDR1 LGHNA and CDR2 YNFKEQ. The CDR3 is made up of 15 amino acids. Here the CDR3 reads CASSQDRDGANVLTF. The CDR3 bases are TGTGCCAGCAGCCAAGACAGGGATGGGGCCAACGTCCTGACTTTC.

This CDR3 reads CASSLSRAKETQYF. In DNA, the CDR3 is TGTGCCAGCAGCCTGTCTAGAGCCAAAGAGACCCAGTACTTC. J is TRBJ2-5 and V is TRBV3-1 (or the pseudogene TRBV3-2); no clear D. Deletions cut 4 bases from V and 3 bases from J, with 12 bases between. The CDR3 loop spans 14 amino acids. In germline, CDR1 is LGHDT, CDR2 YNNKEL (reference sequence).

The chain is built from TRBV11-2 and TRBJ1-5, with D maybe TRBD1 (5 bases). Germline V gene data show CDR1 as SGHAT and CDR2 as FQNNGV. CDR3 length: 14 amino acids. Trimming took off 3 bases at V and 6 bases at J, with 12 bases between the two ends. CDR3 residues: CASSFGRGTQPQHF. In nucleotides, the CDR3 is TGTGCCAGCAGCTTTGGACGAGGGACTCAGCCCCAGCATTTT.

This chain joins TRBV24-1 and TRBJ2-2; a possible D gene is TRBD1 (5 bases). Germline V lookup: CDR1 KGHDR, CDR2 SFDVKD. Trimming cost V 1 base and J 0 bases, with 8 bases left between them. This CDR3 has 16 amino acids. DNA for the CDR3: TGTGCCACCAGTGATTTAAAAGGGGCGAACACCGGGGAGCTGTTTTTT. Translated, it gives CATSDLKGANTGELFF.

The V gene is TRBV24-1, the J gene TRBJ2-3, with 10 bases aligning to TRBD1. V was pared by 3 bases and J by 5 bases, with 7 bases of the junction left unmatched. The CDR3 covers 16 residues. Germline V gene sequence: CDR1 KGHDR, CDR2 SFDVKD. DNA for the CDR3: TGTGCCACCAGTGATCCCGGGACAGGGGTGGAAGATACGCAGTATTTT. The encoded protein is CATSDPGTGVEDTQYF.

The chain links TRBV19 to TRBJ1-2; 8 bases are a match to TRBD1. V shed 5 bases and J 2 bases; nucleotides not matched to a gene: 10. CDR1 and CDR2 (germline): LNHDA, SQIVND (reference sequence). The CDR3 runs to 16 residues. DNA for the CDR3: TGTGCCAGTAGTGGCCAGACGCGACAGGGGAACTATGGCTACACCTTC. Its protein product is CASSGQTRQGNYGYTF.

V is TRBV20-1 and J is TRBJ1-2; D is undetermined. V gave up 2 bases and J gave up 7 bases, with 8 bases separating them. CDR1 DFQATT and CDR2 SNEGSKA come from the germline V gene (reference sequence). This CDR3 has 11 residues. The CDR3 loop reads CSARSTFGYTF. The CDR3 coding sequence is TGCAGTGCTAGATCCACGTTTGGCTACACCTTC.

The chain links TRBV7-2 to TRBJ1-2; TRBD1 matches 7 bases. Germline CDR1 SGHTA, CDR2 FQGNSA. The CDR3 runs to 14 residues. V shed 1 base and J 2 bases; nucleotides not matched to a gene: 1. The CDR3 loop is CASSLEQGNYGYTF. The CDR3 nucleotides are TGTGCCAGCAGCTTAGAACAGGGGAACTATGGCTACACCTTC. Looking up the rest from reference TRBV7-2 and TRBJ1-2 gives the full variable domain: GAGVSQSPSNKVTEKGKDVELRCDPISGHTALYWYRQSLGQGLEFLIYFQGNSAPDKSGLPSDRFSAERTGGSVSTLTIQRTQQEDSAVYLCASSLEQGNYGYTFGSGTRLTVV.